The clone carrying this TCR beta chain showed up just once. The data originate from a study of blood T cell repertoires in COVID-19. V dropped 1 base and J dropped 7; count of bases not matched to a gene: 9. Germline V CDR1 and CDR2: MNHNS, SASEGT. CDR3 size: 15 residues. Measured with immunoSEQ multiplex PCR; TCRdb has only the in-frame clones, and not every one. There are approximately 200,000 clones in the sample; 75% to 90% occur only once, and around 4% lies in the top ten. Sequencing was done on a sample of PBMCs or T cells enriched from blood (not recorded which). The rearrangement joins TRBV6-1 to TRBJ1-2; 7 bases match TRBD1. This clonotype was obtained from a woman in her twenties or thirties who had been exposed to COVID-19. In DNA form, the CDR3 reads TGTGCCAGCAGTGAAGACACGGACAGGCTCGGTGGCTACACCTTC. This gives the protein CASSEDTDRLGGYTF.